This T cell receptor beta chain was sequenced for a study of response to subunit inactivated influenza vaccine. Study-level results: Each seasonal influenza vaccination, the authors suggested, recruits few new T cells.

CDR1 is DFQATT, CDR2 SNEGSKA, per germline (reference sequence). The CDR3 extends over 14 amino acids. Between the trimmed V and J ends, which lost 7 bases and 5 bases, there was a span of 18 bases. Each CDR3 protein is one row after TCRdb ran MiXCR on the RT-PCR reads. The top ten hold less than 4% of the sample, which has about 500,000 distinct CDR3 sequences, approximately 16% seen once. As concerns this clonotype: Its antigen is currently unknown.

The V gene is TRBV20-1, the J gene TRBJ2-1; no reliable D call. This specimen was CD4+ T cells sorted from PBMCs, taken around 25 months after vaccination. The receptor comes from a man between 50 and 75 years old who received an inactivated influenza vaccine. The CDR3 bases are TGCAGTGGCCCGGCCGGGTCCCCAAACAATGAGCAGTTCTTC. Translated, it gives CSGPAGSPNNEQFF.